These 20 T cell receptor beta chains were sequenced from one sample in a study of control samples from healthy donors and cancer patients. Here immunoSEQ multiplex PCR was the method, and the copy in TCRdb shows in-frame clones only, minus some. Of about 150,000 clones in the sample, 80% to 90% were seen once. Sample: blood. The receptors derive from a man younger than 35 in good health.

CDR3 in amino acids: CASSFSGGSSYEQYF. The CDR3 region has the DNA TGCGCCAGCAGCTTTAGCGGCGGGAGCTCCTACGAGCAGTACTTC. The V gene is TRBV5-1, the J gene TRBJ2-7; 7 bases line up with TRBD2. Germline CDR1 and CDR2: SGHRS and YFSETQ. V shed 2 bases and J 0 bases; nucleotides not matched to a gene: 5. The CDR3 is 15 residues long.

This clone has more than one count but fewer than ten. This sequence joins TRBV6-2 or TRBV6-3 and TRBJ2-1; 9 bases line up with TRBD2. Trimming cost V 2 bases and J 7 bases; bases outside gene matches: 9. The germline gives CDR1 MNHEY, CDR2 SVGEGT. The CDR3 is made up of 16 amino acids. The CDR3 DNA sequence: TGTGCCAGCAGTTACCGTGAAGCGGGGGGTAGGAATGAGCAGTTCTTC. Translated, it gives CASSYREAGGRNEQFF.

This clone was detected a few times. V gene TRBV9 combines with J gene TRBJ2-7, with 8 bases that match TRBD1. The CDR3 is 14 residues long. CDR1 and CDR2 (germline): SGDLS, YYNGEE. Unmatched junction bases numbered 3, after V lost 0 bases and J lost 4 bases. CDR3 protein: CASSVEGTGYEQYF. The CDR3 DNA reads as TGTGCCAGCAGCGTAGAGGGGACAGGATACGAGCAGTACTTC.

J is TRBJ1-1 and V is TRBV5-6, with 7 nucleotides matching TRBD1. V trimming: 3 bases; J trimming: 0 bases; junction bases outside the gene matches: 8. Germline assignment: CDR1 SGHDT and CDR2 YYEEEE. The CDR3 extends over 16 amino acids. CDR3: CASSSDREEMNTEAFF. As DNA, the CDR3 is TGTGCCAGCAGCTCAGACAGGGAGGAGATGAACACTGAAGCTTTCTTT.

This clone has a handful of counts. The V call is TRBV18, the J call TRBJ2-7; D gene ambiguous. The length of the CDR3 is 16 residues. V was pared by 6 bases and J by 1 base, with 19 bases between. Germline loops: CDR1 KGHSH, CDR2 LQKENI. As DNA, the CDR3 is TGTGCCAGCTCCTTTGTGACACCTCCAAGGTCCTACGAGCAGTACTTC. Translation gives CASSFVTPPRSYEQYF.

In this sample, this clone turned up once. V and J are TRBV15 and TRBJ2-3, with TRBD2 identical over 7 bases. V shed 1 base, J shed 2 bases, and the junction held 3 bases outside the gene matches. There are 15 residues in the CDR3. Germline V gene sequence: CDR1 LNHNV, CDR2 YYDKDF (reference sequence). The CDR3 protein is CATSRASGHTDTQYF. CDR3 sequence (DNA): TGTGCCACCAGCAGAGCTAGCGGTCACACAGATACGCAGTATTTT.

The chain has TRBV27 and TRBJ1-2; 8 nucleotides line up with TRBD1. With 4 bases clipped from V and 6 bases from J, the junction kept 7 bases outside the gene matches. Germline V lookup: CDR1 MNHEY, CDR2 SMNVEV (reference sequence). This CDR3 is 14 amino acids long. The CDR3 DNA reads TGTGCCAGCAGTTCCCTCGGACAGGGCAATGGCTACACCTTC. Protein: CASSSLGQGNGYTF.

The chain combines TRBV24-1 with TRBJ2-7; D ambiguous. This CDR3 has 11 amino acids. CDR1 and CDR2 (germline): KGHDR, SFDVKD. The CDR3 region is CATSPPNTSIV. For the CDR3, the DNA is TGTGCCACCAGTCCTCCGAACACTTCCATCGTC.

The V call is TRBV2, the J call TRBJ2-7; D is uncertain. Germline assignment: CDR1 SNHLY and CDR2 FYNNEI. CDR3 length equals 12 residues. Trimming removed 3 bases at V and 3 bases at J, with 6 bases between. The CDR3 sequence is CASSEADYEQYF. For the CDR3, the DNA is TGTGCCAGCAGTGAGGCGGACTACGAGCAGTACTTC.

The J gene is TRBJ1-5, the V gene TRBV30, with 8 bases that match TRBD1. Germline V lookup: CDR1 GTSNPN, CDR2 SVGIG (reference sequence). The CDR3 covers 15 residues. V was clipped by 5 bases and J by 0 bases; unmatched bases: 6. The CDR3 nucleotides are TGTGCCTGGGGAGACAGGGGCCATAGCAATCAGCCCCAGCATTTT. Its protein product is CAWGDRGHSNQPQHF.

The rearrangement links TRBV27 to TRBJ1-5; D remains ambiguous. Germline V gene data show CDR1 as MNHEY and CDR2 as SMNVEV (reference sequence). Trimming removed 3 bases at V and 6 bases at J, with 9 bases between. The CDR3 runs 13 residues. CDR3 amino acids: CASSLWQFQPQHF. CDR3 bases: TGTGCCAGCAGTTTGTGGCAGTTTCAGCCCCAGCATTTT.

This chain uses TRBV10-3 with TRBJ2-7; 10 bases line up with TRBD2. CDR1 and CDR2 from the germline V gene are ENHRY and SYGVKD. V shed 6 bases, J shed 3 bases, and the junction held 5 bases outside the gene matches. The CDR3 contains 14 residues. The DNA for the CDR3 is TGTGCCATCAGGGAGAGCGGGGGGGTCTACGAGCAGTACTTC. It encodes CAIRESGGVYEQYF.

In this sample, this clone turned up a few times. This chain links TRBV4-2 with TRBJ1-2, with D unclear. Germline V lookup: CDR1 LGHNA, CDR2 YNFKEQ. V dropped 6 bases and J dropped 7 bases, with 12 bases sitting between them. The CDR3 is 12 amino acids. The CDR3 DNA reads as TGTGCCAGCAGGCAGCCGCTGGGTGGCTACACCTTC. This gives the protein CASRQPLGGYTF.

This rearrangement joins TRBV4-3 to TRBJ1-2; D is perhaps TRBD1 (5 bases). CDR1 and CDR2 (germline): LGHNA, YSLEER. This CDR3 comprises 14 residues. Trimming removed 4 bases from V and 6 bases from J, with 15 bases in between. CDR3 DNA sequence: TGCGCCAGCAGCCGATTAACAGGTTACGATGGCTACACCTTC. Its protein product is CASSRLTGYDGYTF.

The chain uses TRBV28 and TRBJ1-4; D is unresolved. Germline values: CDR1 MDHEN, CDR2 SYDVKM. V shed 9 bases and J shed 4 bases, with 18 bases lying between them. This CDR3 contains 15 residues. CDR3 region: CASAERAGSNEKLFF. CDR3 coding DNA: TGTGCCAGTGCGGAGCGGGCAGGAAGTAATGAAAAACTGTTTTTT. The full variable domain, completed using reference TRBV28 and TRBJ1-4, is DVKVTQSSRYLVKRTGEKVFLECVQDMDHENMFWYRQDPGLGLRLIYFSYDVKMKEKGDIPEGYSVSREKKERFSLILESASTNQTSMYLCASAERAGSNEKLFFGSGTQLSVL.

CDR3 region: CASTEGGVEQETQYF. CDR3 coding DNA: TGTGCCAGCACCGAGGGGGGGGTTGAACAAGAGACCCAGTACTTC. V usage is TRBV6-5 and J usage is TRBJ2-5, with D maybe TRBD2 (7 bases). CDR1 MNHEY and CDR2 SVGAGI come from the germline V gene. V was trimmed by 7 bases and J by 2 bases, leaving 17 bases between them. The CDR3 is 15 residues long.

This clone was detected only once. V is TRBV3-1 (or the pseudogene TRBV3-2) and J is TRBJ2-1; perhaps TRBD1 as D (6 bases). V was trimmed by 3 bases and J by 10 bases, leaving 19 bases between them. CDR3 length equals 15 residues. Germline loops: CDR1 LGHDT, CDR2 YNNKEL (reference sequence). The DNA of the CDR3 is TGTGCCAGCAGCCAGCACACAGGGATTTCTGGAGAGCAGTTCTTC. Amino acids: CASSQHTGISGEQFF.

The rearrangement joins TRBV7-3 to TRBJ2-1; no clear D. This CDR3 region has 16 residues. The V end was cut by 5 bases, the J end by 0 bases, with 14 bases between. The germline V gene has CDR1 SGHTA and CDR2 FQGTGA. CDR3 region: CASSPRPKSSYNEQFF. CDR3 bases: TGTGCCAGCAGCCCCCGTCCGAAGAGCTCCTACAATGAGCAGTTCTTC.

The J gene is TRBJ2-5, the V gene TRBV29-1; TRBD2 might be the D (5 bases). Germline CDR1 is SQVTM and CDR2 is ANQGSEA. The length of the CDR3 is 11 residues. V dropped 6 bases and J dropped 5 bases, with 10 bases sitting between them. CDR3 amino acids: CSVGEQETQYF. The CDR3 nucleotides are TGCAGCGTCGGGGAGCAGGAGACCCAGTACTTC.

The chain uses TRBV7-2 and TRBJ2-3; 11 bases are shared with TRBD2. V dropped 3 bases and J dropped 1; count of bases not matched to a gene: 3. Germline V CDR1 and CDR2: SGHTA, FQGNSA. The CDR3 contains 16 residues. CDR3 region: CASSFTSGGRTDTQYF. As DNA, the CDR3 is TGTGCCAGCAGCTTTACTAGCGGGGGCCGCACAGATACGCAGTATTTT.